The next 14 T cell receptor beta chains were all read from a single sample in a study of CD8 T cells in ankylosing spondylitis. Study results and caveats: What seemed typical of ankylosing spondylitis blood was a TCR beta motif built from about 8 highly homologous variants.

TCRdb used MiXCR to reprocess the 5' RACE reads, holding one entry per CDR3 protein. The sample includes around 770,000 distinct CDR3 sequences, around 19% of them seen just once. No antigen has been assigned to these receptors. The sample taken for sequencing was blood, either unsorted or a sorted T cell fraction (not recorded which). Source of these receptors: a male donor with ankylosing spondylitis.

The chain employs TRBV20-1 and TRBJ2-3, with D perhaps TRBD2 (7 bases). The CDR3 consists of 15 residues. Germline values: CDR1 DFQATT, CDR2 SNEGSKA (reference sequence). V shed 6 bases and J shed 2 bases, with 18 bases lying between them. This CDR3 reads CSAPDLGGATDTQYF. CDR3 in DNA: TGCAGTGCGCCCGACCTGGGGGGGGCCACAGATACGCAGTATTTT.

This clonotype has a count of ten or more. The DNA for the CDR3 is TGCAGCGTTGAAGGACTCTACGAGCAGTACTTC. As protein: CSVEGLYEQYF. This chain connects TRBV29-1 to TRBJ2-7; D remains ambiguous. Germline V CDR1 and CDR2: SQVTM, ANQGSEA. The CDR3 runs 11 residues. Trimming took off 1 base at V and 3 bases at J, with 4 bases between the two ends.

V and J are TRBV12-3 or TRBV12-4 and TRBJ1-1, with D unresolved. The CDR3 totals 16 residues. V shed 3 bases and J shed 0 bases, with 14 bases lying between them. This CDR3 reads CASSFSPRVMNTEAFF. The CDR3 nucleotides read TGTGCCAGCAGTTTTTCCCCTAGGGTTATGAACACTGAAGCTTTCTTT.

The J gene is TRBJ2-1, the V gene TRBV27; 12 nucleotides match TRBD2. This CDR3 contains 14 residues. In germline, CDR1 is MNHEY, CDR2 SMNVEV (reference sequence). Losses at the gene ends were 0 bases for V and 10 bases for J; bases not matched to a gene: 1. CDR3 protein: CASSLSGLAGEQFF. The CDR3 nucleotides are TGTGCCAGCAGTTTATCCGGACTAGCGGGGGAGCAGTTCTTC.

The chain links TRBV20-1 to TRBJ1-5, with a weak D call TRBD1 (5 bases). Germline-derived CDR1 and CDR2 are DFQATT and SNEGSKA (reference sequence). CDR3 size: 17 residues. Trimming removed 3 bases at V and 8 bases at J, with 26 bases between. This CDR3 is CSASARTNSALGKPQHF. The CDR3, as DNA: TGCAGTGCTAGCGCGCGGACAAATTCGGCTCTAGGGAAGCCCCAGCATTTT.

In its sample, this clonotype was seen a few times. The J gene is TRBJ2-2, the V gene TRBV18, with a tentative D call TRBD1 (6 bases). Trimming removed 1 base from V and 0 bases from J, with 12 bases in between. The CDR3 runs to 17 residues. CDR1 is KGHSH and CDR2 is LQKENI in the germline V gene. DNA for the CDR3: TGTGCCAGCTCACCACTAGGGGGATTTGCGAACACCGGGGAGCTGTTTTTT. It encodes CASSPLGGFANTGELFF. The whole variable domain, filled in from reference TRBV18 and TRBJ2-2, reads NAGVMQNPRHLVRRRGQEARLRCSPMKGHSHVYWYRQLPEEGLKFMVYLQKENIIDESGMPKERFSAEFPKEGPSILRIQQVVRGDSAAYFCASSPLGGFANTGELFFGEGSRLTVL.

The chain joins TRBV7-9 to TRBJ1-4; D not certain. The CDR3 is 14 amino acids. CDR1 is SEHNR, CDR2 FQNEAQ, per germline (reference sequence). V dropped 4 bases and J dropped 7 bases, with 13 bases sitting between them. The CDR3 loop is CASSSPGPGEKLFF. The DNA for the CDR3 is TGTGCCAGCAGCTCTCCTGGACCAGGTGAAAAACTGTTTTTT.

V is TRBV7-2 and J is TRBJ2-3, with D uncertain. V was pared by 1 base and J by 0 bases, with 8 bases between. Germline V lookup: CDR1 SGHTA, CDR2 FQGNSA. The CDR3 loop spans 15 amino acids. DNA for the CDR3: TGTGCCAGCAGCTTAGTTCAGATAAGCACAGATACGCAGTATTTT. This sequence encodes CASSLVQISTDTQYF.

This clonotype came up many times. This CDR3 is CASSLPQGANTEAFF. For the CDR3, the DNA is TGCGCCAGCAGCTTACCCCAGGGGGCCAACACTGAAGCTTTCTTT. The V call is TRBV5-1, the J call TRBJ1-1, with 8 bases that match TRBD1. CDR1 and CDR2 from the germline V gene are SGHRS and YFSETQ. Trimming took 2 bases from V and 2 from J; bases not matched to a gene: 5. The CDR3 totals 15 residues.

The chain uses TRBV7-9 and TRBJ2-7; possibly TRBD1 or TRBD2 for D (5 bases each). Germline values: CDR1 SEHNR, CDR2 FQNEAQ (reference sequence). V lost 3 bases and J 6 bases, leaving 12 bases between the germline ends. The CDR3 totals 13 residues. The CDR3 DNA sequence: TGTGCCAGCAGCTTGAGGGGAGACGCCGAGCAGTACTTC. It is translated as CASSLRGDAEQYF.

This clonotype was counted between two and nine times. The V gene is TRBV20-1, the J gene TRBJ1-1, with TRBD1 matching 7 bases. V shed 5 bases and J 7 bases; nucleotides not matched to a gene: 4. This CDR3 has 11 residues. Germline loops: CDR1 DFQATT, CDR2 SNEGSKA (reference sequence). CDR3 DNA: TGCAGTGCTTTACGGGACAGTGAAGCTTTCTTT. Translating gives CSALRDSEAFF.

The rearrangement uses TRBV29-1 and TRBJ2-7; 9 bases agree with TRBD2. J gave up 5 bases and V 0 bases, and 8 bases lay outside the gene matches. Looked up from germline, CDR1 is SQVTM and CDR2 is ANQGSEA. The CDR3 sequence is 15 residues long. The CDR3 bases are TGCAGCGTTGAAGACGCCCTCGGCGGGAGGGACGAGCAGTACTTC. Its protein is CSVEDALGGRDEQYF.

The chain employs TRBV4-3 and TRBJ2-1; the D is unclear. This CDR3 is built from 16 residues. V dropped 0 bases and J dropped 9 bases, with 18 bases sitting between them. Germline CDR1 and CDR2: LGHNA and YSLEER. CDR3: CASSQDRQQFSAEQFF. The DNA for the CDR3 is TGCGCCAGCAGCCAAGATAGGCAGCAGTTCTCCGCTGAGCAGTTCTTC.

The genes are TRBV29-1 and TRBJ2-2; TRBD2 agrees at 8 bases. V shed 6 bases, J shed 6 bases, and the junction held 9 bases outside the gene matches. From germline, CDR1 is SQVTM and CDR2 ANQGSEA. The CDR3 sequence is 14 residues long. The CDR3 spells CSVGTSRYSGELFF. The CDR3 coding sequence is TGCAGCGTAGGGACTAGTAGATACTCCGGGGAGCTGTTTTTT.